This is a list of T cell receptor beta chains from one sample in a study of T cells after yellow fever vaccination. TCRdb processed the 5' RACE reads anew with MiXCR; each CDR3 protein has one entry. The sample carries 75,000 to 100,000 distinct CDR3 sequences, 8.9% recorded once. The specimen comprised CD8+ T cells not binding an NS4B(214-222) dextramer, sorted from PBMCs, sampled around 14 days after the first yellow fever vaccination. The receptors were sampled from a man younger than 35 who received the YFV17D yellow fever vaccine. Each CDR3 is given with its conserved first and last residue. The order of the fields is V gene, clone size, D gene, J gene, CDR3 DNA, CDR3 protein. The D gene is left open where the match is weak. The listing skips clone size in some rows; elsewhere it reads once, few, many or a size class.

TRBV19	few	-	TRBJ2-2	TGTGCCAGTAGCCTCGCGGTCGGGGAAGTCTCCGGGGAGCTGTTTTTT	CASSLAVGEVSGELFF
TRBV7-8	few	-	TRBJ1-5	TGTGCCAGCAGCTTACAGGACAGCAGTCAGCCCCAGCATTTT	CASSLQDSSQPQHF
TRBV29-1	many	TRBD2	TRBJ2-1	TGCAGCGCTGAGAAAATCCTAGCGGATAGCTCCTACAATGAGCAGTTCTTC	CSAEKILADSSYNEQFF
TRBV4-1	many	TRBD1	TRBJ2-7	TGCGCCAGCAGCCTCCAGACAGGGGGATCCTACGAGCAGTACTTC	CASSLQTGGSYEQYF
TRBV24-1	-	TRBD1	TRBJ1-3	TGTGGGACCAGTGATTTGCAAGGGACAGGGGGTGGAAACACCATATATTTT	CGTSDLQGTGGGNTIYF
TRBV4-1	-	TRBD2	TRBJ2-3	TGCGCCAGCAGCCTACTAGCGGGGGGGCGGGATACGCAGTATTTT	CASSLLAGGRDTQYF
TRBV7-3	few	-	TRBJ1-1	TGTGCCAGCAGTCCAGACGGGATGGCTGAAGCTTTCTTT	CASSPDGMAEAFF
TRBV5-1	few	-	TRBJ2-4	TGCGCCAGCAGCCTCGCGAAGGGGGAAGCCAAAAACATTCAGTACTTC	CASSLAKGEAKNIQYF
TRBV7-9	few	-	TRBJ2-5	TGTGCCAGCAGCTTAGTGTTTACAGGGATTGAAGAGACCCAGTACTTC	CASSLVFTGIEETQYF
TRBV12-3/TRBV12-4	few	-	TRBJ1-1	TGTGCCAGCAGCCACACCGGACAGACTAACACTGAAGCTTTCTTT	CASSHTGQTNTEAFF
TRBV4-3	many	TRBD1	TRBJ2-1	TGCGCCAGCAGCCGGAGTCTCCGGGACAGCAATGAGCAGTTCTTC	CASSRSLRDSNEQFF
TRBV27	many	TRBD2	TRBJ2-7	TGTGCCAGCAGTTTAACGGGGGGACTGAACTACGAGCAGTACTTC	CASSLTGGLNYEQYF
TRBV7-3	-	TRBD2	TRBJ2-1	TGTGCCAGCAGCTTAACAGGTCGTATCGGGGGGGCTGGTAATGAGCAGTTCTTC	CASSLTGRIGGAGNEQFF
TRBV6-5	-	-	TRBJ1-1	TGTGCCAGCAGTTACTACGTTCCCTCAGGAGGCACTGAAGCTTTCTTT	CASSYYVPSGGTEAFF
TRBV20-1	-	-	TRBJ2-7	TGCAGTGCAAGACTAGTTAGGGAGCAGTACTTC	CSARLVREQYF
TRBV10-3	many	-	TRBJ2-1	TGTGCCACGTCGACAGAAAACAATGAGCAGTTCTTC	CATSTENNEQFF
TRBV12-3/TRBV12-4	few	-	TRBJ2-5	TGTGCCAGCAGTTTGGCGGGGTGGAGAGAGACCCAGTACTTC	CASSLAGWRETQYF
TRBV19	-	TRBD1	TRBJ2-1	TGTGCCAGTAGTCCCTGGGACAGGGAATACAATGAGCAGTTCTTC	CASSPWDREYNEQFF
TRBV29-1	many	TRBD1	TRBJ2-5	TGCAGCGTCCCCACAGGGGGCCAAGAGACCCAGTACTTC	CSVPTGGQETQYF
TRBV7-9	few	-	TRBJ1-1	TGTGCCAGCAGCGCCCGAGGGACCCCCCAAATGCAAGCTTTCTTT	CASSARGTPQMQAFF
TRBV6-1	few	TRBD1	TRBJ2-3	TGTGCCAGCAACGGACAGGGGGCTTTGGATACGCAGTATTTT	CASNGQGALDTQYF
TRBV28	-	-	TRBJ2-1	TGTGCCAGCACTCTTACCTCCTACAATGAGCAGTTCTTC	CASTLTSYNEQFF
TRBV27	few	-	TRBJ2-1	TGTGCCAGCAGTTTCGGTAGAGCGGCCAATGAGCAGTTCTTC	CASSFGRAANEQFF
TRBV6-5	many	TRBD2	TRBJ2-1	TGTGCCAGCAGATTCGGGGGGGCCCGGTACAATGAGCAGTTCTTC	CASRFGGARYNEQFF
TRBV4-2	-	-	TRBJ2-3	TGTGCCAGCCGCGGGGCAGCCCCTTCCACAGATACGCAGTATTTT	CASRGAAPSTDTQYF
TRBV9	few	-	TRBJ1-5	TGTGCCAGCAGCGCCCAGGGGTGGGGCGATCAGCCCCAGCATTTT	CASSAQGWGDQPQHF
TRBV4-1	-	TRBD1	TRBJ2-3	TGCGCCAGCAGCCAAAGGACAGGGGCAAGCACAGATACGCAGTATTTT	CASSQRTGASTDTQYF
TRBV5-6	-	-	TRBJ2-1	TGTGCCAGCAGCCCCCAGGGATACAATGAGCAGTTCTTC	CASSPQGYNEQFF
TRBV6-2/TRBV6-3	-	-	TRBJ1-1	TGTGCCAGCAGTTATTGGGGCACTGAAGCTTTCTTT	CASSYWGTEAFF
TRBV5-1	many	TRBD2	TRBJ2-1	TGCGCCAGCAGCTTGGCGGGGGGGGTTTTCGATGAGCAGTTCTTC	CASSLAGGVFDEQFF
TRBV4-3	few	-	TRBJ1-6	TGCGCCAGCAGCCAAGATCGTACTGGGGACTCACCCCTCCACTTT	CASSQDRTGDSPLHF
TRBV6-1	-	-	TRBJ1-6	TGTGCCACCTCGTCGACAGGAGGTAATTCACCCCTCCACTTT	CATSSTGGNSPLHF
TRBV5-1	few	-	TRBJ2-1	TGCGCCAGCAGCCCCGCGCGGGCAGAATACAATGAGCAGTTCTTC	CASSPARAEYNEQFF
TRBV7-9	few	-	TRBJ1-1	TGTGCCAGCAGCTTAGCCCGATACACGGAACCTACTGAAGCTTTCTTT	CASSLARYTEPTEAFF
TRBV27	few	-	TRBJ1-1	TGTGCCAGCAGCCGATTTCTGGGCCAGAAGGGGACGGTGTACACTGAAGCTTTCTTT	CASSRFLGQKGTVYTEAFF
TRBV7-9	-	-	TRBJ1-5	TGTGCCAGTAGCAGGGGTGATCAGCCCCAGCATTTT	CASSRGDQPQHF
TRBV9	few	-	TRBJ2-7	TGTGCCAGCAGCGTAGGGACAGACTCCTACGAGCAGTACTTC	CASSVGTDSYEQYF
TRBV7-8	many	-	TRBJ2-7	TGTGCCAGCAGCATAGGGGGAGACGAGCAGTACTTC	CASSIGGDEQYF
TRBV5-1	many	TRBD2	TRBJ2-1	TGCGCCAGCCCCTTGTGGCTAGCGGGGGGGATCTACAATGAGCAGTTCTTC	CASPLWLAGGIYNEQFF
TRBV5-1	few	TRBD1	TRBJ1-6	TGCGCCAGCAGCCCCTTGGACAGGGAAGTTGATTCACCCCTCCACTTT	CASSPLDREVDSPLHF
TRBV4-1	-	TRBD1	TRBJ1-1	TGCGCCAGCAGCCGCGAAGACAGGGCCTCATCTGAAGCTTTCTTT	CASSREDRASSEAFF
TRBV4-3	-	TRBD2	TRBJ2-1	TGCGCCAGCAGCCCTGGGACTAGCGCGTGCAATGAGCAGTTCTTC	CASSPGTSACNEQFF
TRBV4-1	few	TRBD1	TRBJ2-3	TGCGCCAGCAGCCAAGAAGCCGGGACAGGTTGGTCAGATACGCAGTATTTT	CASSQEAGTGWSDTQYF
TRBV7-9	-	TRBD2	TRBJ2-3	TGTGCCAGCAGGACCTATCTGGGACTAGTCGCAGATACGCAGTATTTT	CASRTYLGLVADTQYF
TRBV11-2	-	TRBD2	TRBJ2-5	TGTGCCAGCAGCAAGGGACTAGCGGGGCTTCAAGAGACCCAGTACTTC	CASSKGLAGLQETQYF
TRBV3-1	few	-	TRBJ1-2	TGTGCCTCCAGCCAAGATTCAGGGGTTGGTCCCGGCTACACCTTC	CASSQDSGVGPGYTF
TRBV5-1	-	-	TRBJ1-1	TGCGCCAGCAGCTTGGTATGGACAGAAGGGACTGAAGCTTTCTTT	CASSLVWTEGTEAFF
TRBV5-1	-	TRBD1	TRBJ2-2	TGCGCCAGCAGCTGGGGACAGTTTACTAACACCGGGGAGCTGTTTTTT	CASSWGQFTNTGELFF
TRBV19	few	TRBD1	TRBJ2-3	TGTGCCAGTAGTACCCCGGACAGGTCGAACACAGATACGCAGTATTTT	CASSTPDRSNTDTQYF
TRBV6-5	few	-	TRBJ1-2	TGTGCCAGCAGTTATGACGGGGGGAATCCAGCTAACTATGGCTACACCTTC	CASSYDGGNPANYGYTF
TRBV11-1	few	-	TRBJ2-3	TGTGCCAGCAGCTTAGCCCACGGCAATACGCAGTATTTT	CASSLAHGNTQYF
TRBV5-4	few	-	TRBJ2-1	TGTGCCAGCAGCATCGGACAAGGGACGGGACGCTCCAATGAGCAGTTCTTC	CASSIGQGTGRSNEQFF
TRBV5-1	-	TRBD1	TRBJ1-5	TGCGCCAGCAGCCCGACAGGGAATCAGCCCCAGCATTTT	CASSPTGNQPQHF
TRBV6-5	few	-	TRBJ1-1	TGTGCCAGCAGTTCCTCGAATTCGAACACTGAAGCTTTCTTT	CASSSSNSNTEAFF
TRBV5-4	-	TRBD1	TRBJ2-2	TGTGCCAGCAGCTTCGGGACAGGCTACACCGGGGAGCTGTTTTTT	CASSFGTGYTGELFF
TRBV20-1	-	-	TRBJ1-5	TGCAGTGCTATCATCGGGGGACAGCCCCAGCATTTT	CSAIIGGQPQHF
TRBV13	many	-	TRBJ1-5	TGTGCCAGCAGCTTATTGGGGTCCAATCAGCCCCAGCATTTT	CASSLLGSNQPQHF
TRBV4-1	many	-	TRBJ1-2	TGCGCCAGTTCTCCTTTCGACGGAACTAACTATGGCTACACCTTC	CASSPFDGTNYGYTF